The subject of this entry is one T cell receptor (beta chain). The data belong to a study of blood T cell repertoires in COVID-19. Germline CDR1 MNHEY, CDR2 SMNVEV (reference sequence). There are 13 residues in the CDR3. Losses at the gene ends were 8 bases for V and 15 bases for J; bases not matched to a gene: 9. TCRdb's table, derived via immunoSEQ multiplex PCR, lists solely in-frame clones and lacks some. The table includes roughly 46,000 clones, around 87% detected once. The cohort comprised adults aged about 18 to 100 years residing in some 24 US areas. Source material: PBMCs or T cells enriched from blood (not recorded which). The chain has TRBV27 and TRBJ2-1; TRBD2 matches at 14 bases. The clonotype comes from a woman between 45 and 65 years old who had recovered from COVID-19. The CDR3, as DNA: TGTGCCAGCCAGACTAGCGGGAGGGCCGACGTGTTCTTC. Its translation is CASQTSGRADVFF.